This paragraph reports one TCR beta chain. Its antigen is not known. The second PCR ran roughly 6 to 12 cycles with a sample-barcoded 5' primer and J-beta primers. All cDNA molecules were each tagged by a template-switch adaptor with 12 random nucleotides. Via MiXCR, TCRdb re-called the 5' RACE reads, giving one row per CDR3 protein. The sample holds around 2 million distinct CDR3 sequences, around 40% seen once. These data come from a study of blood T cells in healthy people across ages. Whole-study results and caveats: Any changes in expanded clonotypes were possibly confounded, as donor CMV status remained unknown. Unsorted PBMCs blocked a conclusive comparison of naive and antigen-experienced cells. Relative to aged donors, long-lived donors carried more naive CD4+ cells and displayed higher diversity.

The CDR3 runs to 10 residues. Germline values: CDR1 SQVTM, CDR2 ANQGSEA. Deletions cut 8 bases from V and 3 bases from J, with 6 bases between. The genes are TRBV29-1 and TRBJ2-3; no clear D. Sequencing used blood. The clonotype originates from a human donor in good health. The CDR3: CSFWTDTQYF. CDR3 DNA sequence: TGCAGCTTCTGGACAGATACGCAGTATTTT.